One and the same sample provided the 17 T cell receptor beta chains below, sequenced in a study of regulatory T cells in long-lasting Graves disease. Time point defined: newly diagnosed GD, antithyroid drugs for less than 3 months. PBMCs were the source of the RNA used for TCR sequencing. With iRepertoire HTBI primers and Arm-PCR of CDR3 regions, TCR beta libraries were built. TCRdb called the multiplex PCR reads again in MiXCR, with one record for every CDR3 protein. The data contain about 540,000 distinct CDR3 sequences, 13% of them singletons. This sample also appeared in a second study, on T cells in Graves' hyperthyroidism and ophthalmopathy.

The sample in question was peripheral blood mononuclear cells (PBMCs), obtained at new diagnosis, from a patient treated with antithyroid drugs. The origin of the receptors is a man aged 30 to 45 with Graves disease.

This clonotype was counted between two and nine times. As DNA, the CDR3 is TGTGCCAGCAGGGGACTAGCGGTCCACCGGGCTCCCTACGAGCAGTACTTC. Translation gives CASRGLAVHRAPYEQYF. V gene TRBV6-1 combines with J gene TRBJ2-7; 11 positions match TRBD2. Unmatched junction bases numbered 12, after V lost 6 bases and J lost 2 bases. Germline V CDR1 and CDR2: MNHNS, SASEGT. The CDR3 runs 17 residues.

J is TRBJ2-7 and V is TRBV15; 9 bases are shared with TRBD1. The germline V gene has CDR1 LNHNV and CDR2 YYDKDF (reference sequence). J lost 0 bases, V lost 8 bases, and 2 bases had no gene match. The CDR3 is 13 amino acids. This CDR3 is CATGTGISYEQYF. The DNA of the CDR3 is TGTGCCACCGGGACAGGGATCTCCTACGAGCAGTACTTC.

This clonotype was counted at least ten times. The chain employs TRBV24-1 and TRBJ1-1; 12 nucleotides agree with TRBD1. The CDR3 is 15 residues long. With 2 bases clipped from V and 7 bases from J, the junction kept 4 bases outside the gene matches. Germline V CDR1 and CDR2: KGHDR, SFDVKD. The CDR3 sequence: CATSDSGTGGVEAFF. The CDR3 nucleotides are TGTGCCACCAGTGATTCCGGGACAGGGGGCGTTGAAGCTTTCTTT.

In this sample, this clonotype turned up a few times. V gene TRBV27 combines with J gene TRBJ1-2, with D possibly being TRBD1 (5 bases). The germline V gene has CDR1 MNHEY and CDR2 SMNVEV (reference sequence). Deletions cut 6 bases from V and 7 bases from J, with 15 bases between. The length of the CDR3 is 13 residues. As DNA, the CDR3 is TGTGCCAGCAGACCCGGCAGGGTAGGTGGCTACACCTTC. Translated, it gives CASRPGRVGGYTF.

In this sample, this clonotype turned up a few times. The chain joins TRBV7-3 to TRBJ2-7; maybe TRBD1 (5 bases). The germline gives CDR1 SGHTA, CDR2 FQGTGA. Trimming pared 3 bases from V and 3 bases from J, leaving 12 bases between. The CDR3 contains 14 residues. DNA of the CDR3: TGTGCCAGCAGCTTGGGGCACTCTAACTACGAGCAGTACTTC. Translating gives CASSLGHSNYEQYF.

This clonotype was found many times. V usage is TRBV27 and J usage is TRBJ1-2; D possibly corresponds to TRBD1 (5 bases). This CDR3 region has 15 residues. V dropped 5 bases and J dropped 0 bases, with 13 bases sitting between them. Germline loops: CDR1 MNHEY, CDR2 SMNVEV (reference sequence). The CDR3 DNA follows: TGTGCCAGCAGTGACAGACTGACAGCTAACTATGGCTACACCTTC. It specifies CASSDRLTANYGYTF.

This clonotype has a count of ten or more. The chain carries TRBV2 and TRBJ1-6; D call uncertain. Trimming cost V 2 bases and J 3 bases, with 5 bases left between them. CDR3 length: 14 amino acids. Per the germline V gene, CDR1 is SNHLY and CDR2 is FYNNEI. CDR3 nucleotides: TGTGCCAGCAGTGAAAGGTTCTATAATTCACCCCTCCACTTT. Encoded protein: CASSERFYNSPLHF. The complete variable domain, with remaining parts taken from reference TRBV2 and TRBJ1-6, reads EPEVTQTPSHQVTQMGQEVILRCVPISNHLYFYWYRQILGQKVEFLVSFYNNEISEKSEIFDDQFSVERPDGSNFTLKIRSTKLEDSAMYFCASSERFYNSPLHFGNGTRLTVT.

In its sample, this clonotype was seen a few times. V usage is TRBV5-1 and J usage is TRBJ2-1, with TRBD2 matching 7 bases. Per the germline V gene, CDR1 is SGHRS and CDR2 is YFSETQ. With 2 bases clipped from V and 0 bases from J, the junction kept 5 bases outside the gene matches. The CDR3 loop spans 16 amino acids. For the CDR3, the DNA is TGCGCCAGCAGCTTTCGAACGGGAGGCTCCTACAATGAGCAGTTCTTC. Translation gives CASSFRTGGSYNEQFF.

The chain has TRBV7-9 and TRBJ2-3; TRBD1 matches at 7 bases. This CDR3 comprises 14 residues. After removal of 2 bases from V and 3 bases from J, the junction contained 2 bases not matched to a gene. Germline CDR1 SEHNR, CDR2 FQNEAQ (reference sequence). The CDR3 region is CASSLLQGTDTQYF. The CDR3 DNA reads TGTGCCAGCAGCTTATTACAGGGGACAGATACGCAGTATTTT. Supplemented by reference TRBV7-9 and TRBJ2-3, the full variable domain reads DTGVSQNPRHKITKRGQNVTFRCDPISEHNRLYWYRQTLGQGPEFLTYFQNEAQLEKSRLLSDRFSAERPKGSFSTLEIQRTEQGDSAMYLCASSLLQGTDTQYFGPGTRLTVL.

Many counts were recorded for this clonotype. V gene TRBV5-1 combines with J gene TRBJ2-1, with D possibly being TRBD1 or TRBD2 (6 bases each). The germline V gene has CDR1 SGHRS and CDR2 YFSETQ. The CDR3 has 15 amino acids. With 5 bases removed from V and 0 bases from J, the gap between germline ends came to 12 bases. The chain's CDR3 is CASSQGGFSYNEQFF. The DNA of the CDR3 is TGCGCCAGCAGTCAAGGGGGGTTCTCCTACAATGAGCAGTTCTTC.

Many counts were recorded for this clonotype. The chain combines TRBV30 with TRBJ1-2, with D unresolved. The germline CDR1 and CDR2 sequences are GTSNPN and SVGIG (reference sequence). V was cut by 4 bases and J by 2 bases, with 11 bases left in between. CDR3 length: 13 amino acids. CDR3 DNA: TGTGCCTGGATCCTGGACGGAAACTATGGCTACACCTTC. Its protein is CAWILDGNYGYTF.

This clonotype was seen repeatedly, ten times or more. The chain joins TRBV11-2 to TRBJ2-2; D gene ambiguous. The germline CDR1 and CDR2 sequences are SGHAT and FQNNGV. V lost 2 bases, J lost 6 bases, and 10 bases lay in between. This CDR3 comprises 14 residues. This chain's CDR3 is CASSLTARSGELFF. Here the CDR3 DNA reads TGTGCCAGCAGCTTAACAGCCCGTTCCGGGGAGCTGTTTTTT. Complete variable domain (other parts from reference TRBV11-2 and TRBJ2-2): EAGVAQSPRYKIIEKRQSVAFWCNPISGHATLYWYQQILGQGPKLLIQFQNNGVVDDSQLPKDRFSAERLKGVDSTLKIQPAKLEDSAVYLCASSLTARSGELFFGEGSRLTVL.

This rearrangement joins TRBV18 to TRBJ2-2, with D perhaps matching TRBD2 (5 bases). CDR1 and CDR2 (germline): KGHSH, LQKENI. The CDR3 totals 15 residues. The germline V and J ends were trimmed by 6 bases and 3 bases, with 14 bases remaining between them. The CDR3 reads CASSRTWGDTGELFF. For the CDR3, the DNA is TGTGCCAGCTCCCGGACTTGGGGAGACACCGGGGAGCTGTTTTTT.

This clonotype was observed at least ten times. The CDR3 spells CSALPSGPYNEQFF. The CDR3 bases are TGCAGTGCCCTCCCTAGCGGACCTTACAATGAGCAGTTCTTC. V gene TRBV20-1 combines with J gene TRBJ2-1; 7 bases align to TRBD2. The junction had 9 bases not matched to a gene; V was cut back by 6 bases and J by 4 bases. The CDR3 length is 14 residues. Germline V CDR1 and CDR2: DFQATT, SNEGSKA (reference sequence).

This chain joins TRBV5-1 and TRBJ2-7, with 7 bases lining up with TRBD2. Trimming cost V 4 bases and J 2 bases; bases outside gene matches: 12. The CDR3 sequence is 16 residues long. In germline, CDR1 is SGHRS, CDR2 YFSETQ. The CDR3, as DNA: TGCGCCAGCAGCGCTGGCGGCGGGAGTATCACCTACGAGCAGTACTTC. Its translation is CASSAGGGSITYEQYF.

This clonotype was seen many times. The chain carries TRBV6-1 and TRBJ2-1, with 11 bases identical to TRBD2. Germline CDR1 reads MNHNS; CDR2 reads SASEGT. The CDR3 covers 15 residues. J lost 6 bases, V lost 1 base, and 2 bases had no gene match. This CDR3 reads CASSEGGTSGNEQFF. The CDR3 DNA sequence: TGTGCCAGCAGTGAAGGCGGGACTAGCGGCAATGAGCAGTTCTTC.

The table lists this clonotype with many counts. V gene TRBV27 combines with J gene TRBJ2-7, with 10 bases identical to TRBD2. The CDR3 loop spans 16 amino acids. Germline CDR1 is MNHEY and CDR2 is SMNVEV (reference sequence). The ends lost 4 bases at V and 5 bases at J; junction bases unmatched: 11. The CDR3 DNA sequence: TGTGCCAGCAGTTCCCCTTTTAGCGGGAGGATCCACGAGCAGTACTTC. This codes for CASSSPFSGRIHEQYF.